This paragraph covers one T cell receptor (beta chain) sequence. This clonotype was recorded many times. There is no known antigen for this receptor. Per-base qualities were not stored, and no clone one base away is much larger. The data originate from a study of spatial heterogeneity in lung cancer (dated by TCRdb to the late 2010s). Notes on the research overall: Beta-chain transcripts were consistently detected in greater numbers than alpha-chain transcripts, which likely reflects a higher abundance of beta-chain transcripts. In tumor regions, TCR transcript counts showed a strong correlation with a T cell transcriptional module score from matched bulk RNA-seq. Both alpha and beta chains were TCR-sequenced in 210 or so tumor regions, 64 matched nontumor lung samples and around 50 PBMC samples obtained at surgery. In non-small cell lung cancer, the study made a quantitative comparison of TCR alpha and beta repertoires among multiple tumor regions, matched nontumor lung and blood. In the raw uncorrected reads, each unique combination of TCR and UMI appeared more than ten times on average. Nonsynonymous mutation counts, determined by whole-exome sequencing of tumor tissue, were related to TCR repertoire features.

Library preparation was by 5' RACE. Sequencing instrument: NextSeq 500. In the TCR library protocol, a unique molecular identifier was attached to each TCR cDNA molecule so that PCR and sequencing errors could be corrected. Concerning the study's data processing: TCR identification, UMI-based error correction and CDR3 extraction were all carried out with Decombinator tools. Expanded TCRs were defined as those above a frequency of 2 per 1,000, corresponding to the top 1% of the tumor frequency distribution. Expanded tumor TCRs statistically deemed absent (corrected P<0.05) from at least one tumor region were classed as regional, and all other expanded tumor TCRs were classed as ubiquitous. Renyi diversity was computed with the R vegan package after each repertoire had been subsampled 100 times to 5,000 TCRs. To build CDR3 similarity networks, amino acid triplet string-kernel similarity was used, and CDR3s were connected when their pairwise similarity was above 0.82. Through fastp at Q25 and MiXCR, TCRdb rebuilt clones from the public reads, retaining in-frame beta chains. CDR3 protein duplicates are merged, each entry listing the most common genes and DNA. TCRdb, not the authors, supplied the V and J calls. Across this sample there are some 22,000 distinct CDR3 sequences, with about 2.7% seen only once. The top ten hold 7.5% to 8% of the sample.

Per the publication, the time point label means: sample taken at primary tumor resection. The donors were 70 or so patients from the lung TRACERx cohort who had early-stage, untreated non-small cell lung cancer. Whole RNA extracted from tumor and nontumor lung tissue, or from cryopreserved PBMC samples, was used for TCR sequencing without cell sorting. A patient was chosen for TCR sequencing only when enough RNA was available from at least two tumor regions. Tumor and adjacent nontumor lung specimens were reviewed by a lung pathologist before selection. Study-wide conclusions, independent of this receptor: Additional single-cell paired TCR alpha and beta sequencing was considered necessary to confirm, at a functional level, the hypothesis that regional TCRs recognize regional mutations. Counts of ubiquitous and regional expanded TCRs were found to correlate with counts of ubiquitous and regional nonsynonymous mutations, respectively. A correlation was observed between the number of expanded intratumoral alpha and beta TCRs and the tumor nonsynonymous mutation count. Estimated TCR-seq coverage of tumor T cells was only around 7.1% for alpha chains and around 13% for beta chains.

This sequence originates from a male donor with early-stage non-small cell lung cancer. The material sequenced was lung tumor tissue, taken at surgery.

The sequence in DNA is TGTGCCAGCAGTTCACAGGGCACCTACAATGAGCAGTTCTTC. This yields the protein CASSSQGTYNEQFF. The sequence joins TRBV6-6 to TRBJ2-1, with a tentative D gene TRBD1 over 6 matching bases. Between the V and J ends, shortened by 4 bases and 2 bases respectively, the junction contains 9 bases. According to the germline V gene (reference sequence), CDR1 reads MNHNY and CDR2 reads SVGAGI. The CDR3 sequence holds 14 residues, the cysteine and phenylalanine included. Only CDR3 DNA is held: 42 bases, read in frame from base 1.